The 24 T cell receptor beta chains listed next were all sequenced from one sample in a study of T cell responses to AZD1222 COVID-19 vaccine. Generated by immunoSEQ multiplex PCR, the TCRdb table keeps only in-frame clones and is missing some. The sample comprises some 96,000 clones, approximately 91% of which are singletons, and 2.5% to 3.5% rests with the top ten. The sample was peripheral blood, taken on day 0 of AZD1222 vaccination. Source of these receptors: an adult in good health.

CDR3 sequence: CASSRRGAANEKLFF. DNA of the CDR3: TGTGCCAGCAGCCGCCGGGGGGCCGCTAATGAAAAACTGTTTTTT. The chain combines TRBV5-6 with TRBJ1-4; TRBD1 might be the D (6 bases). The V gene lost 4 bases and the J gene lost 3 bases, with 13 bases spanning the gap. CDR3 length equals 15 residues. Germline V gene sequence: CDR1 SGHDT, CDR2 YYEEEE.

CDR3 DNA sequence: TGTGCCATCAGTGAGCCGACAGGCCTAGCTAACTATGGCTACACCTTC. Translation: CAISEPTGLANYGYTF. V usage is TRBV10-3 and J usage is TRBJ1-2, with D possibly being TRBD1 (6 bases). The V and J ends lost 2 bases and 0 bases respectively, with 13 bases between them. CDR3 length equals 16 residues. Germline assignment: CDR1 ENHRY and CDR2 SYGVKD.

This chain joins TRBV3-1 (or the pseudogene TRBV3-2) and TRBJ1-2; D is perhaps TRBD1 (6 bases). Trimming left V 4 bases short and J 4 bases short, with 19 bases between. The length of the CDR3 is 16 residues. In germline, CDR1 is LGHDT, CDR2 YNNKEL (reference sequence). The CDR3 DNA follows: TGTGCCAGCAGCCTAACCCTACAGGGACCGGTCTATGGCTACACCTTC. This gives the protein CASSLTLQGPVYGYTF.

In DNA, the CDR3 is TGCGCCAGCAGCTCCGGGAGTAGCTCCTATAATTCACCCCTCCACTTT. This translates into CASSSGSSSYNSPLHF. The chain has TRBV5-1 and TRBJ1-6; unclear D gene. V lost 3 bases, J lost 0 bases, and 10 bases lay in between. The CDR3 is made up of 16 amino acids. Germline loops: CDR1 SGHRS, CDR2 YFSETQ.

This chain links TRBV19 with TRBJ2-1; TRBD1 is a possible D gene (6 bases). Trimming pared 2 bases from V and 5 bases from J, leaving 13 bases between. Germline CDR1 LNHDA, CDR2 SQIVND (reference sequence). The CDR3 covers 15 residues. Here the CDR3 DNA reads TGTGCCAGTAGTATAACGAGACAGGTCGACAATGAGCAGTTCTTC. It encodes CASSITRQVDNEQFF.

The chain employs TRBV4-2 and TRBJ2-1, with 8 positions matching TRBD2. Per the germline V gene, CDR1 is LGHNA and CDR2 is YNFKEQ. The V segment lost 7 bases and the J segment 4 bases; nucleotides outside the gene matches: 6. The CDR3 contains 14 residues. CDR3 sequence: CASTAGGQYNEQFF. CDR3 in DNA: TGTGCCAGCACGGCGGGGGGTCAATACAATGAGCAGTTCTTC.

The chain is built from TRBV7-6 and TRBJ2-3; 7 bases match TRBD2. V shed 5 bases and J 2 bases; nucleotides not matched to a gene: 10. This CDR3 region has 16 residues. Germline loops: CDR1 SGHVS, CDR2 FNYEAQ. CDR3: CASSQRSRENTDTQYF. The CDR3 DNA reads TGTGCCAGCAGCCAACGCTCGCGGGAGAACACAGATACGCAGTATTTT.

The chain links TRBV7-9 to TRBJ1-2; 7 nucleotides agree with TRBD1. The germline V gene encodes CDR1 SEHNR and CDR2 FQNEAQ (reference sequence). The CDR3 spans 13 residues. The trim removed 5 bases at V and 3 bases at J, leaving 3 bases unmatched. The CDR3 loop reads CASSPDRDYGYTF. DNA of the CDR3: TGTGCCAGCAGCCCCGACAGGGACTATGGCTACACCTTC.

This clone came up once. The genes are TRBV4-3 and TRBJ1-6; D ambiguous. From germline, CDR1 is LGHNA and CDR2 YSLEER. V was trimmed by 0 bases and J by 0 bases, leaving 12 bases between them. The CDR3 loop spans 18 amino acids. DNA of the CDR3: TGCGCCAGCAGCCAAGATGTATCCTCCAGCTCCTATAATTCACCCCTCCACTTT. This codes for CASSQDVSSSSYNSPLHF.

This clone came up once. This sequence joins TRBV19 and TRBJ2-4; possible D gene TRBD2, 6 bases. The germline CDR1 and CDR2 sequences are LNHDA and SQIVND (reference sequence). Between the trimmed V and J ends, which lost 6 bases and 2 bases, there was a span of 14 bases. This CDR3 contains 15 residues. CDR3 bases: TGTGCCAGTAGAGTCCGGGGGAGTCCCAAAAACATTCAGTACTTC. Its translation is CASRVRGSPKNIQYF. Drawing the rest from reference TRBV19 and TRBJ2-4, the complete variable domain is DGGITQSPKYLFRKEGQNVTLSCEQNLNHDAMYWYRQDPGQGLRLIYYSQIVNDFQKGDIAEGYSVSREKKESFPLTVTSAQKNPTAFYLCASRVRGSPKNIQYFGAGTRLSVL.

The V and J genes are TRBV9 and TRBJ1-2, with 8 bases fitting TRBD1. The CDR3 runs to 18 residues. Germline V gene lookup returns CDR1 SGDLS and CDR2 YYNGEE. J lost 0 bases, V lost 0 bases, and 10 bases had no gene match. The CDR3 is CASSVEDRGYGSNYGYTF. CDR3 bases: TGTGCCAGCAGCGTAGAAGACAGGGGATATGGTTCTAACTATGGCTACACCTTC.

As DNA, the CDR3 is TGTGCCAGCAGTTACGGGCAGGGGGCAACCGGGGAGCTGTTTTTT. Translating gives CASSYGQGATGELFF. This chain uses TRBV6-2 or TRBV6-3 with TRBJ2-2, with 8 bases lining up with TRBD1. V dropped 2 bases and J dropped 5; count of bases not matched to a gene: 4. This CDR3 has 15 residues. Germline CDR1 is MNHEY and CDR2 is SVGEGT.

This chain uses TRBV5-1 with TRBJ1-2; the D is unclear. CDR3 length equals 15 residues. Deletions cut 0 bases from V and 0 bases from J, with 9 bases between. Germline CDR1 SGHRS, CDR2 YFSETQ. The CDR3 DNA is TGCGCCAGCAGCTTGGGCCTTTACCCTAACTATGGCTACACCTTC. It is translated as CASSLGLYPNYGYTF.

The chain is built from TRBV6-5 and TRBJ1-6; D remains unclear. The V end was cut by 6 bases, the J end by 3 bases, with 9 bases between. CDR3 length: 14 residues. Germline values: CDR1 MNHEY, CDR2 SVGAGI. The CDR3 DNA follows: TGTGCCAGCAGAAATGACGGCTATAATTCACCCCTCCACTTT. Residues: CASRNDGYNSPLHF.

This CDR3 reads CASSPRGAGRVYNEQFF. The CDR3 coding sequence is TGTGCCAGCAGCCCCCGGGGAGCGGGGCGGGTATACAATGAGCAGTTCTTC. The chain combines TRBV11-3 with TRBJ2-1; 7 nucleotides match TRBD2. Trimming removed 5 bases from V and 4 bases from J; junction bases left unmatched: 14. The CDR3 length is 17 residues. Germline V gene data show CDR1 as SGHNT and CDR2 as YENEEA.

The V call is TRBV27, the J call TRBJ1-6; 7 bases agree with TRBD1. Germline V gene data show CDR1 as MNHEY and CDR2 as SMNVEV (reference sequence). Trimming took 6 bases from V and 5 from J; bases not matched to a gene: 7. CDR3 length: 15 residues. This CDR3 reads CASRLTGMHNSPLHF. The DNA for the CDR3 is TGTGCCAGCAGACTGACAGGGATGCATAATTCACCCCTCCACTTT.

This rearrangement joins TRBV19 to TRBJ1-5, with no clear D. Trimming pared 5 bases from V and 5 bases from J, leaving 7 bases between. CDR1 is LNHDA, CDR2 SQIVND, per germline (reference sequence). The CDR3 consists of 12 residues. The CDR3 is CASSSEYQPQHF. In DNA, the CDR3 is TGTGCCAGTAGTTCCGAGTATCAGCCCCAGCATTTT. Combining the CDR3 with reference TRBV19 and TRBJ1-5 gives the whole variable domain DGGITQSPKYLFRKEGQNVTLSCEQNLNHDAMYWYRQDPGQGLRLIYYSQIVNDFQKGDIAEGYSVSREKKESFPLTVTSAQKNPTAFYLCASSSEYQPQHFGDGTRLSIL.

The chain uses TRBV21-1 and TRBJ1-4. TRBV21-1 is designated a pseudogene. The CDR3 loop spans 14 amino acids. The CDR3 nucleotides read TGTGCCAGCAGCCCTCGTAAGACTAATGAAAAACTGTTTTTT. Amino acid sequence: CASSPRKTNEKLFF.

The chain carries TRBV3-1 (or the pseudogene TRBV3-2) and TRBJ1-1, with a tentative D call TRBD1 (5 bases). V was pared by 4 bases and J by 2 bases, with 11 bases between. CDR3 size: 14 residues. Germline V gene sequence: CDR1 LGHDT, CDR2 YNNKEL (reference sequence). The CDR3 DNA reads TGTGCCAGCAGCCCCACGCAGGGAAACACTGAAGCTTTCTTT. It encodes CASSPTQGNTEAFF.

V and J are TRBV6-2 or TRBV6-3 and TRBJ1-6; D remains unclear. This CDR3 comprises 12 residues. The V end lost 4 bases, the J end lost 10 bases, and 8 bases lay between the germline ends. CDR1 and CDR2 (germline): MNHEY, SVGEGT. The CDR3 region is CASSFRSSPLHF. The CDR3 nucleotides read TGTGCCAGCAGTTTCCGGAGCTCACCCCTCCACTTT.

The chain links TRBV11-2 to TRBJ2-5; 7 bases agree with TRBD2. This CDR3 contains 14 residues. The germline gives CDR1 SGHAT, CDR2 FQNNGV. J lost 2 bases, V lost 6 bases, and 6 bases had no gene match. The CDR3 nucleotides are TGTGCCAGCAGACTTCTAGCGGAACAAGAGACCCAGTACTTC. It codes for CASRLLAEQETQYF.

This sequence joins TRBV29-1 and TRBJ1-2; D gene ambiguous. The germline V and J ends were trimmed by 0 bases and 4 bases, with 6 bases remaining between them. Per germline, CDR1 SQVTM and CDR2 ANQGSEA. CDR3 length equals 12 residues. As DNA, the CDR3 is TGCAGCGTTGAAGATCCCCCCTATGGCTACACCTTC. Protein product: CSVEDPPYGYTF.

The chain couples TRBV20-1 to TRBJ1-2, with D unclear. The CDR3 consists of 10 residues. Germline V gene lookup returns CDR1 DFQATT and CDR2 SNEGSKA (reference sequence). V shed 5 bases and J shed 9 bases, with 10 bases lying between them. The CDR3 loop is CSADRWSYTF. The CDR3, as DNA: TGCAGTGCTGATCGGTGGAGCTACACCTTC.

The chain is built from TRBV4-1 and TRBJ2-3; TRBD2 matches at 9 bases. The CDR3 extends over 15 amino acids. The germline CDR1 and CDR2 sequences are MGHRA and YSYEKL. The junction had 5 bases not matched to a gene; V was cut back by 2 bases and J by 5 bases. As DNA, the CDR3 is TGCGCCAGCAGCCAAAGCGGGGGGCCGGGAGATACGCAGTATTTT. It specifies CASSQSGGPGDTQYF.